The 25 T cell receptor beta chains in this list originate from one sample, sequenced in a study of beta chain features in type 1 diabetes. The entirety of the isolated RNA underwent reverse transcription, so expressed TCRB transcripts were sequenced. Profiling relied on immunoSEQ multiplex PCR, and the TCRdb table lists in-frame clones only, not all of them. Of roughly 300,000 clones listed, under 8.5% are singletons. The sample comprised central memory CD4+ T cells from blood. Receptor source: a woman aged 18-35 years in good health.

This clone came up many times. The genes are TRBV4-2 and TRBJ2-3; 9 nucleotides match TRBD2. The germline CDR1 and CDR2 sequences are LGHNA and YNFKEQ. The length of the CDR3 is 17 residues. Losses at the gene ends were 0 bases for V and 2 bases for J; bases not matched to a gene: 6. The CDR3 region is CASSQDTAGGFTDTQYF. CDR3 nucleotides: TGTGCCAGCAGCCAAGATACCGCGGGAGGGTTCACAGATACGCAGTATTTT.

This chain connects TRBV2 to TRBJ2-1; a possible D gene is TRBD2 (6 bases). V lost 6 bases, J lost 7 bases, and 13 bases lay in between. Germline lookup yields CDR1 SNHLY and CDR2 FYNNEI. The CDR3 extends over 13 amino acids. In nucleotides, the CDR3 is TGTGCCAGCAGGGAGGGCCGTGGGAATGAGCAGTTCTTC. This translates into CASREGRGNEQFF.

This clone has only a few counts. The gene calls are TRBV28 and TRBJ2-4; 12 positions agree with TRBD2. This CDR3 has 18 amino acids. Germline V gene sequence: CDR1 MDHEN, CDR2 SYDVKM. The trim removed 2 bases at V and 0 bases at J, leaving 5 bases unmatched. The CDR3 protein is CASSLRRLAGAAKNIQYF. The CDR3 nucleotides read TGTGCCAGCAGTTTAAGGCGACTAGCGGGAGCAGCCAAAAACATTCAGTACTTC.

Only a few counts were recorded for this clone. The V call is TRBV7-8, the J call TRBJ2-2; 7 bases map to TRBD1. The CDR3 extends over 16 amino acids. The germline gives CDR1 SGHVS, CDR2 FQNEAQ. V shed 5 bases, J shed 7 bases, and the junction held 13 bases outside the gene matches. CDR3 sequence: CASSRRQGETGGELFF. The CDR3 DNA sequence: TGTGCCAGCAGCAGGAGACAGGGAGAAACCGGCGGGGAGCTGTTTTTT.

This clone was picked up many times. The chain links TRBV15 to TRBJ1-4, with D perhaps TRBD1 (6 bases). The CDR3 consists of 13 residues. V lost 5 bases and J 8 bases, leaving 12 bases between the germline ends. In germline, CDR1 is LNHNV, CDR2 YYDKDF (reference sequence). CDR3 amino acids: CATSPRQDEKLFF. In nucleotides, the CDR3 is TGTGCCACCAGCCCTCGACAGGACGAAAAACTGTTTTTT.

This clone has at least ten counts. This chain links TRBV2 with TRBJ2-1, with 10 bases that match TRBD1. This CDR3 is 12 amino acids long. CDR1 and CDR2 from the germline V gene are SNHLY and FYNNEI. J gave up 14 bases and V 6 bases, and 7 bases lay outside the gene matches. The CDR3 loop is CASSAGQGREFF. The CDR3 DNA reads TGTGCCAGCAGCGCGGGACAGGGGAGGGAGTTCTTC.

V usage is TRBV4-1 and J usage is TRBJ1-5; D not resolved. This CDR3 contains 16 residues. Germline loops: CDR1 MGHRA, CDR2 YSYEKL. V lost 3 bases and J lost 1, with 13 bases in between. CDR3 DNA: TGCGCCAGCAGCCACGGAAGGGTTGGGAGCAATCAGCCCCAGCATTTT. It translates to CASSHGRVGSNQPQHF.

This chain uses TRBV19 with TRBJ1-5; weak D call: TRBD1 (5 bases). The germline V gene encodes CDR1 LNHDA and CDR2 SQIVND (reference sequence). There are 16 residues in the CDR3. Trimming removed 6 bases at V and 6 bases at J, with 21 bases between. The CDR3 here is CASSTRGRKLSQPQHF. CDR3 nucleotide sequence: TGTGCCAGTAGCACCCGGGGCAGGAAACTTAGTCAGCCCCAGCATTTT.

Comment on this clone: A much larger clone differs by one base, so this may be a read error. The chain combines TRBV27 with TRBJ2-1; D remains ambiguous. CDR1 is MNHEY, CDR2 SMNVEV, per germline (reference sequence). With 2 bases removed from V and 9 bases from J, the gap between germline ends came to 5 bases. The CDR3 contains 11 residues. CDR3 DNA sequence: TGTGCCAGCAGTTTAAGAGGTGAGCAGTTCTTC. Protein sequence: CASSLRGEQFF.

The sample holds a few counts of this clone. The chain links TRBV5-1 to TRBJ2-3; possible D gene TRBD1, 5 bases. In germline, CDR1 is SGHRS, CDR2 YFSETQ. The CDR3 runs 15 residues. Trimming pared 1 base from V and 2 bases from J, leaving 11 bases between. The CDR3 region has the DNA TGCGCCAGCAGCTTGAGCCCGACAGCCACAGATACGCAGTATTTT. This sequence encodes CASSLSPTATDTQYF.

This clone was found a few times. This CDR3 is CASSYSGSGSYEQYF. CDR3 bases: TGCGCCAGCAGCTATAGCGGGAGCGGATCCTACGAGCAGTACTTC. J is TRBJ2-7 and V is TRBV4-3, with 9 bases lining up with TRBD2. This CDR3 comprises 15 residues. After removal of 5 bases from V and 1 base from J, the junction contained 6 bases not matched to a gene. Germline V lookup: CDR1 LGHNA, CDR2 YSLEER.

The chain has TRBV28 and TRBJ2-7, with 9 bases fitting TRBD1. The CDR3 has 15 residues. With 8 bases clipped from V and 6 bases from J, the junction kept 14 bases outside the gene matches. Germline V gives CDR1 MDHEN, CDR2 SYDVKM. CDR3 coding DNA: TGTGCCAGCCTATACCGCCGGGACAGGGTTGGCGAGCAGTACTTC. The encoded protein is CASLYRRDRVGEQYF.

Many counts were recorded for this clone. It is unclear where the CDR3 begins or ends on the DNA, so no DNA is shown, and the CDR3 is as TCRdb lists it. V gene TRBV7-2 combines with J gene TRBJ2-5. The CDR3 comprises 14 residues, both ends counted. Germline V lookup: CDR1 SGHTA, CDR2 FQGNSA. This CDR3 reads CASSPSSGRETQYF.

This clone was recorded a few times. The chain couples TRBV19 to TRBJ2-6; TRBD2 might be the D (6 bases). CDR1 and CDR2 (germline): LNHDA, SQIVND (reference sequence). Trimming removed 2 bases from V and 2 bases from J, with 10 bases in between. This CDR3 is 16 amino acids long. The CDR3 sequence: CASSIFGTPGANVLTF. In nucleotides, the CDR3 is TGTGCCAGTAGTATATTCGGGACTCCTGGGGCCAACGTCCTGACTTTC. Combining the CDR3 with reference TRBV19 and TRBJ2-6 gives the whole variable domain DGGITQSPKYLFRKEGQNVTLSCEQNLNHDAMYWYRQDPGQGLRLIYYSQIVNDFQKGDIAEGYSVSREKKESFPLTVTSAQKNPTAFYLCASSIFGTPGANVLTFGAGSRLTVL.

This clone was observed at least ten times. The chain has TRBV28 and TRBJ1-4, with 8 bases lining up with TRBD1. V trimming: 8 bases; J trimming: 0 bases; junction bases outside the gene matches: 5. Germline loops: CDR1 MDHEN, CDR2 SYDVKM. The CDR3 runs to 15 residues. The CDR3 is CASGDRSPTNEKLFF. The DNA for the CDR3 is TGTGCCAGCGGGGACAGGAGCCCAACTAATGAAAAACTGTTTTTT.

This clone was seen more than once but under ten times. The V gene is TRBV11-2, the J gene TRBJ1-2, with 7 bases lining up with TRBD1. This CDR3 comprises 16 residues. With V trimmed by 1 base and J by 4 bases, 9 bases remained unmatched. Germline V gene sequence: CDR1 SGHAT, CDR2 FQNNGV. The CDR3 nucleotides read TGTGCCAGCAGCTTAGTCCAGGGAGACAGGGCCTATGGCTACACCTTC. Its translation is CASSLVQGDRAYGYTF. Based on the CDR3 plus reference TRBV11-2 and TRBJ1-2, the full variable domain is EAGVAQSPRYKIIEKRQSVAFWCNPISGHATLYWYQQILGQGPKLLIQFQNNGVVDDSQLPKDRFSAERLKGVDSTLKIQPAKLEDSAVYLCASSLVQGDRAYGYTFGSGTRLTVV.

Only a few counts were recorded for this clone. The V gene is TRBV11-2, the J gene TRBJ2-7, with no clear D. The ends were cut back, 5 bases at V and 12 bases at J, with 14 bases in the middle. The CDR3 loop spans 11 amino acids. Germline CDR1 SGHAT, CDR2 FQNNGV. Here the CDR3 reads CASSPHIKLYF. CDR3 in DNA: TGTGCCAGCAGCCCACATATCAAGCTGTACTTC.

The gene calls are TRBV2 and TRBJ2-3, with D possibly matching TRBD1 (5 bases). The V gene's germline CDR1 is SNHLY and CDR2 FYNNEI. This CDR3 is 15 amino acids long. Trimming cost V 3 bases and J 2 bases, with 12 bases left between them. CDR3 region: CASSEQGLDTDTQYF. CDR3 coding DNA: TGTGCCAGCAGTGAGCAGGGTTTAGACACAGATACGCAGTATTTT.

The chain is built from TRBV5-8 and TRBJ2-1, with 8 bases fitting TRBD2. The V gene's germline CDR1 is SGHTS and CDR2 YDEGEE. CDR3 length: 14 amino acids. V shed 2 bases, J shed 6 bases, and the junction held 4 bases outside the gene matches. The CDR3 DNA reads TGTGCCAGCAGCTTCGGTACTAGCGGCAATGAGCAGTTCTTC. Translation gives CASSFGTSGNEQFF.

In its sample, this clone was seen many times. The rearrangement links TRBV6-5 to TRBJ1-2; D call uncertain. V was pared by 0 bases and J by 8 bases, with 13 bases between. This CDR3 has 14 amino acids. Germline CDR1 and CDR2: MNHEY and SVGAGI. CDR3 protein: CASSYSAQLGGYTF. CDR3 DNA sequence: TGTGCCAGCAGTTACTCTGCACAGCTTGGCGGCTACACCTTC.

The sample holds a few counts of this clone. The chain has TRBV9 and TRBJ2-1; TRBD2 agrees at 9 bases. The CDR3 totals 15 residues. J was trimmed by 5 bases and V by 4 bases; bases with no gene match: 7. The germline V gene encodes CDR1 SGDLS and CDR2 YYNGEE. In DNA, the CDR3 is TGTGCCAGCAGCCCTCCTAGCGGGATAAACAATGAGCAGTTCTTC. This codes for CASSPPSGINNEQFF.

This clone occurred a few times. The genes are TRBV2 and TRBJ1-5, with 9 bases that match TRBD1. V lost 5 bases to trimming and J lost 2 bases; unmatched junction nucleotides: 16. This CDR3 comprises 19 residues. The germline CDR1 and CDR2 sequences are SNHLY and FYNNEI. Here the CDR3 reads CASSHTLVTGGRGNQPQHF. The CDR3 DNA sequence: TGTGCCAGCAGTCATACCCTCGTAACAGGGGGCAGGGGCAATCAGCCCCAGCATTTT.

This chain connects TRBV28 to TRBJ1-2; 7 bases agree with TRBD1. Germline CDR1 MDHEN, CDR2 SYDVKM. The J segment lost 6 bases and the V segment lost 5 bases, leaving 9 bases of the junction unmatched. The CDR3 length is 14 residues. The DNA of the CDR3 is TGTGCCAGCAGTCGGGACAGAATCCTTCATGGCTACACCTTC. Translating it yields CASSRDRILHGYTF.

This clone was picked up a small number of times. The rearrangement uses TRBV2 and TRBJ2-6; 12 bases agree with TRBD2. The V gene's germline CDR1 is SNHLY and CDR2 FYNNEI. The V gene end was trimmed by 7 bases and the J gene end by 2 bases; junction bases not matched to a gene: 6. This CDR3 has 17 residues. The DNA for the CDR3 is TGTGCCAGCACCCGACTAGCGGGAGCCCCTGGGGCCAACGTCCTGACTTTC. It codes for CASTRLAGAPGANVLTF.

This clone appeared a few times. This chain connects TRBV7-2 to TRBJ2-7, with D perhaps matching TRBD1 (6 bases). CDR3 size: 13 residues. Trimming pared 5 bases from V and 4 bases from J, leaving 12 bases between. Per germline, CDR1 SGHTA and CDR2 FQGNSA. As DNA, the CDR3 is TGTGCCAGCAGCACCAACAGGGAATACGAGCAGTACTTC. This codes for CASSTNREYEQYF.